The sample holds a few counts of the clone carrying this TCR beta chain. The antigen is unknown. The unexposed donors gave CD4+ T cells in about 2010-2019, prior to COVID-19. Naive and memory CD4+ T cells were separated from cryopreserved PBMCs. This sample is part of a study of CD4 T cells in relation to SARS-CoV-2 and coronaviruses. Notes on the study in general: According to naive versus memory sequencing, detected responses are memory recall, not newly primed. Pre-pandemic and post-infection samples never came from the same donor.

Naive and memory CD4+ T cell DNA was deep-sequenced without culture. The method was immunoSEQ multiplex PCR; TCRdb's version includes in-frame clones alone and lacks a portion of them. The top ten hold around 1.5% of the sample, which has about 65,000 clones, 85% to 90% seen once. The origin of this receptor is a human donor in good health. The sequenced sample consisted of memory CD4+ T cells from PBMCs.

CDR3 sequence reads: CASSMTGTGGSNEQFF. The CDR3 nucleotides are TGTGCCAGTAGTATGACCGGGACAGGTGGATCCAATGAGCAGTTCTTC. The V gene is TRBV19, the J gene TRBJ2-1; 8 positions agree with TRBD1. J gave up 6 bases and V 3 bases, and 10 bases lay outside the gene matches. This CDR3 has 16 residues. CDR1 and CDR2 (germline): LNHDA, SQIVND (reference sequence).